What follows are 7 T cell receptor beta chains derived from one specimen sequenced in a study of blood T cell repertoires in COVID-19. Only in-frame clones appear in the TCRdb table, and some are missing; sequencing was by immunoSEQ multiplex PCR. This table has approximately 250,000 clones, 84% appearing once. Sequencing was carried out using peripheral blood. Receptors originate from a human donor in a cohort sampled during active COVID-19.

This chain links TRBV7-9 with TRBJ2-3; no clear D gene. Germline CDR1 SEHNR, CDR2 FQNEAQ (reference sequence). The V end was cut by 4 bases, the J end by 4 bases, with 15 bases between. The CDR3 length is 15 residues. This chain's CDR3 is CASSSVTQSADTQYF. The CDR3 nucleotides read TGTGCCAGCAGCTCGGTGACACAGTCGGCAGATACGCAGTATTTT.

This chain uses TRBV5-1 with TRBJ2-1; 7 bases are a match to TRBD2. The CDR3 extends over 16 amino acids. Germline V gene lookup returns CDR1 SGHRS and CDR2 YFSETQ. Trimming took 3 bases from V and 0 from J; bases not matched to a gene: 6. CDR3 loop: CASSSLAVSSYNEQFF. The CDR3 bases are TGCGCCAGCAGCTCCCTAGCGGTGAGCTCCTACAATGAGCAGTTCTTC. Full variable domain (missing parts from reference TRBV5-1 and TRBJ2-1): KAGVTQTPRYLIKTRGQQVTLSCSPISGHRSVSWYQQTPGQGLQFLFEYFSETQRNKGNFPGRFSGRQFSNSRSEMNVSTLELGDSALYLCASSSLAVSSYNEQFFGPGTRLTVL.

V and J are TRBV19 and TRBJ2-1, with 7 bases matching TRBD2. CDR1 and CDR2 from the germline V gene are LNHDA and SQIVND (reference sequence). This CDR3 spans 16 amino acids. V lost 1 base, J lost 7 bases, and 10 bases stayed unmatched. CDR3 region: CASSIVIGGSWNEQFF. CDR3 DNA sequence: TGTGCCAGTAGTATAGTTATAGGCGGGAGTTGGAATGAGCAGTTCTTC.

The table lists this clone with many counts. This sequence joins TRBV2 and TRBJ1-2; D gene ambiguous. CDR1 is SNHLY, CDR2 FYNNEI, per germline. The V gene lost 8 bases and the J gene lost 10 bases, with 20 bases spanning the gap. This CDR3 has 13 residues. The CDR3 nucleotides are TGTGCCAGCGCCCGGAACTTAGCCGAGCACTACACCTTC. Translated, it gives CASARNLAEHYTF.

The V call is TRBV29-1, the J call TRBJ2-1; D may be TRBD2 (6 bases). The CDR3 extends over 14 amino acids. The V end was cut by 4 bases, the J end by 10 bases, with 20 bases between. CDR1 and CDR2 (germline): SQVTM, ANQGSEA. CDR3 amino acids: CSVALRLVPAEQFF. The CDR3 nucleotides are TGCAGCGTTGCCCTCCGACTAGTCCCGGCCGAGCAGTTCTTC.

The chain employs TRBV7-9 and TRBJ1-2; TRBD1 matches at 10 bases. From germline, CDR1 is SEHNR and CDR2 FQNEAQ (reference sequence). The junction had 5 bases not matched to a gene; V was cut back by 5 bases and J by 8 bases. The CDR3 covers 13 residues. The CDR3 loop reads CASSLGTGVGYTF. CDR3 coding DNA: TGTGCCAGCAGCCTCGGGACAGGGGTCGGCTACACCTTC.

The CDR3 region is CASRPNRVSYEQYF. CDR3 sequence (DNA): TGTGCCAGCAGACCAAACAGGGTCTCCTACGAGCAGTACTTC. The chain links TRBV6-5 to TRBJ2-7; weak D call: TRBD1 (6 bases). Between the trimmed V and J ends, which lost 6 bases and 0 bases, there was a span of 12 bases. CDR1 and CDR2 (germline): MNHEY, SVGAGI. CDR3 length equals 14 residues.